A single sample gave rise to the 11 T cell receptor beta chains below, sequenced in a study of cytomegalovirus exposure and HLA in healthy donors. Amplification used 60 Vbeta primers and 13 Jbeta primers. This table comes from immunoSEQ multiplex PCR, and its TCRdb copy is limited to in-frame clones, with some not included. The listing contains some 140,000 clones. Sequenced sample: PBMCs. The receptors were gathered from a woman aged 60-70 years in good health and CMV-seronegative.

The rearrangement uses TRBV2 and TRBJ1-1, with D possibly being TRBD1 (5 bases). V lost 7 bases and J lost 1, with 16 bases in between. CDR1 is SNHLY and CDR2 is FYNNEI in the germline V gene. The CDR3 totals 15 residues. The CDR3 DNA follows: TGTGCCAGCAAATACGACAGACAACCGAACACTGAAGCTTTCTTT. This gives the protein CASKYDRQPNTEAFF.

The rearrangement uses TRBV7-2 and TRBJ1-2; 8 positions agree with TRBD1. Germline V gene sequence: CDR1 SGHTA, CDR2 FQGNSA. J gave up 0 bases and V 6 bases, and 9 bases lay outside the gene matches. The CDR3 contains 16 residues. The CDR3 DNA is TGTGCCAGCAGTCCTTATGGGACAGGAACTAACTATGGCTACACCTTC. This encodes CASSPYGTGTNYGYTF.

V is TRBV7-3 and J is TRBJ2-3; 7 nucleotides align to TRBD2. Losses at the gene ends were 6 bases for V and 5 bases for J; bases not matched to a gene: 5. Germline-derived CDR1 and CDR2 are SGHTA and FQGTGA. This CDR3 is 13 amino acids long. For the CDR3, the DNA is TGTGCCAGCAGGTTCGGCGGGGGAGATACGCAGTATTTT. As protein: CASRFGGGDTQYF.

This rearrangement joins TRBV7-8 to TRBJ1-1; D unresolved. The ends were cut back, 5 bases at V and 4 bases at J, with 14 bases in the middle. The CDR3 loop spans 14 amino acids. The V gene's germline CDR1 is SGHVS and CDR2 FQNEAQ. The CDR3: CASSPQSEGTEAFF. DNA for the CDR3: TGTGCCAGCAGCCCCCAGTCCGAGGGCACTGAAGCTTTCTTT.

Written as DNA, the CDR3 is TGCGCCAGCAGCCAAGATACAGCCCGAACGAACACCGGGGAGCTGTTTTTT. Amino acid sequence: CASSQDTARTNTGELFF. V usage is TRBV4-1 and J usage is TRBJ2-2; the D is unclear. CDR1 and CDR2 (germline): MGHRA, YSYEKL. Trimming removed 0 bases at V and 0 bases at J, with 11 bases between. The CDR3 length is 17 residues.

This chain joins TRBV7-8 and TRBJ1-3, with 7 bases fitting TRBD1. The CDR3 has 16 residues. The germline CDR1 and CDR2 sequences are SGHVS and FQNEAQ. Trimming at V came to 4 bases and at J to 4 bases, leaving 10 bases not matched to a gene. The CDR3 protein is CASSSGDRAHGNTIYF. CDR3 DNA: TGTGCCAGCAGCTCAGGCGACAGGGCGCACGGAAACACCATATATTTT.

The CDR3 region has the DNA TGTGCCAGCAGTGAAACAGGGGTTGTGCCAGATACGCAGTATTTT. Its protein product is CASSETGVVPDTQYF. This rearrangement joins TRBV25-1 to TRBJ2-3, with 7 bases that match TRBD1. V lost 2 bases and J lost 4; bases outside the gene matches: 6. The CDR3 sequence is 15 residues long. Germline V CDR1 and CDR2: MGHDK, SYGVNS.

The rearrangement uses TRBV2 and TRBJ2-5, with 13 bases identical to TRBD2. Germline V gives CDR1 SNHLY, CDR2 FYNNEI. J was trimmed by 5 bases and V by 5 bases; bases with no gene match: 11. The CDR3 has 17 residues. The CDR3 loop reads CASSPTGLAGAVETQYF. CDR3 in DNA: TGTGCCAGCAGTCCGACCGGACTAGCGGGAGCTGTGGAGACCCAGTACTTC.

The rearrangement joins TRBV12-5 to TRBJ1-1; no definite D call. This CDR3 has 16 residues. The ends were cut back, 7 bases at V and 0 bases at J, with 18 bases in the middle. Germline CDR1 reads LGHNT; CDR2 reads FRNRAP. The CDR3 loop is CASVRGISTMNTEAFF. The CDR3 DNA sequence: TGTGCTAGTGTTAGAGGGATTTCTACAATGAACACTGAAGCTTTCTTT.

This rearrangement joins TRBV11-3 to TRBJ1-3; 7 nucleotides agree with TRBD1. The trim removed 1 base at V and 4 bases at J, leaving 4 bases unmatched. The CDR3 contains 15 residues. The germline V gene encodes CDR1 SGHNT and CDR2 YENEEA. CDR3 in amino acids: CASSLGGTAGNTIYF. In DNA, the CDR3 is TGTGCCAGCAGCTTAGGAGGGACAGCCGGAAACACCATATATTTT.

The genes are TRBV6-5 and TRBJ2-1; a possible D gene is TRBD2 (6 bases). The length of the CDR3 is 12 residues. Germline V gene data show CDR1 as MNHEY and CDR2 as SVGAGI. Trimming took off 4 bases at V and 9 bases at J, with 10 bases between the two ends. This CDR3 is CASSSPGGEQFF. As DNA, the CDR3 is TGTGCCAGCAGTTCCCCCGGGGGTGAGCAGTTCTTC.